This T cell receptor (beta chain) was identified in a study of CD8 T cells in Susac syndrome. Sequencing of TCR beta covered CD8+ and CD4+ T cells obtained from blood. Random hexamers served to reverse transcribe roughly 0.45 to 1 ug RNA. Multiplex immunoSEQ PCR targeted 54 Vbeta and 13 Jbeta TCR beta segments. A single record per CDR3 protein comes from TCRdb applying MiXCR to the immunoSEQ multiplex PCR reads. The top ten hold approximately 0.088% of the sample, which has 150,000 to 200,000 distinct CDR3 sequences, almost 96% seen once. This CDR3 comprises 14 residues. Trimming took 5 bases from V and 7 from J, leaving 15 bases between them. From germline, CDR1 is SGHNT and CDR2 YENEEA.

The sequence was collected from a human donor with multiple sclerosis. Material: CD4+ T cells from PBMCs. The J gene is TRBJ2-4, the V gene TRBV11-3; TRBD1 is a possible D gene (5 bases). As DNA, the CDR3 is TGTGCCAGCAGCCCCGACAGAGGTGCGAACATTCAGTACTTC. Amino acid sequence: CASSPDRGANIQYF.